Listed below are T cell receptor beta chains from one sample, sequenced in a study of T cell repertoires in cytomegalovirus infection. Using its own MiXCR run on the reads, TCRdb lists one record per CDR3 protein. The repertoire holds around 300,000 distinct CDR3 sequences, with about 25% as singletons. The sequencing sample was made of PBMCs. The receptors shown here come from a human donor in good health (CMV status not recorded). Some clones in this sample may be carry-over from other donors' samples. Both conserved end residues are part of each CDR3. The D gene is left open where the match is weak. The size field is filled for only some rows; it gives once, few, many or a size class.

>TRBV19|few|TRBJ1-2|TRBD1
TGTGCCAGTAGTGGGGACAGGGGAGAAGACTATGGCTACACCTTC
CASSGDRGEDYGYTF
>TRBV7-2|many|TRBJ2-7|TRBD2
TGTGCCAGCAGCTTAGTGACTAGCGGGAGGTACGAGCAGTACTTC
CASSLVTSGRYEQYF
>TRBV28|.|TRBJ2-5|.
TGTGCCAGCAGTCCCCGGCAGGGTCAGTACTTC
CASSPRQGQYF
>TRBV6-2/TRBV6-3|.|TRBJ1-2|.
TGTGCCAGCAGGAACAACATAGTTAACTATGGCTACACCTTC
CASRNNIVNYGYTF
>TRBV5-1|.|TRBJ2-1|.
TGCGCCAGCAGCTTAAAACAGGGCGCCTACAATGAGCAGTTCTTC
CASSLKQGAYNEQFF
>TRBV7-2|many|TRBJ2-7|.
TGTGCCAGCAGCTTCTGGGCGGGCCGAACCCCCGCCGAGCAGTACTTC
CASSFWAGRTPAEQYF
>TRBV7-2|many|TRBJ2-1|TRBD2
TGTGCCAGCAGCTTAGCCGGGGAGGGTGAGCAGTTCTTC
CASSLAGEGEQFF
>TRBV11-2|many|TRBJ2-5|TRBD1
TGTGCCAGCAGAAAACTGACAGGGAAGCAAGAGACCCAGTACTTC
CASRKLTGKQETQYF
>TRBV6-5|many|TRBJ2-2|.
TGTGCCAGCAGTTACTCAAAAGGGGAGCTGTTTTTT
CASSYSKGELFF
>TRBV28|many|TRBJ2-1|.
TGTGCCAGCAGTTTTGTGGCTAGGGGGTTGGATGAGCAGTTCTTC
CASSFVARGLDEQFF
>TRBV15|.|TRBJ2-7|.
TGTGCCACCAGCAGAGATTATGGTATGGGAGCAACCTACGAGCAGTACTTC
CATSRDYGMGATYEQYF
>TRBV7-2|many|TRBJ2-5|.
TGTGCCAGCAGCTTAGACATAGGGCAAGAGACCCAGTACTTC
CASSLDIGQETQYF
>TRBV4-1|.|TRBJ1-6|.
TGCGCCAGCAGCCAAGATGGGACGAATTCACCCCTCCACTTT
CASSQDGTNSPLHF
>TRBV19|many|TRBJ2-7|.
TGTGCCAGTAGTATGGGCAGATCGGCGGTCAAGCAGTACTTC
CASSMGRSAVKQYF
>TRBV5-4|many|TRBJ2-1|.
TGTGCCAGCAGCCAGGCCAACCCTTACAATGAGCAGTTCTTC
CASSQANPYNEQFF